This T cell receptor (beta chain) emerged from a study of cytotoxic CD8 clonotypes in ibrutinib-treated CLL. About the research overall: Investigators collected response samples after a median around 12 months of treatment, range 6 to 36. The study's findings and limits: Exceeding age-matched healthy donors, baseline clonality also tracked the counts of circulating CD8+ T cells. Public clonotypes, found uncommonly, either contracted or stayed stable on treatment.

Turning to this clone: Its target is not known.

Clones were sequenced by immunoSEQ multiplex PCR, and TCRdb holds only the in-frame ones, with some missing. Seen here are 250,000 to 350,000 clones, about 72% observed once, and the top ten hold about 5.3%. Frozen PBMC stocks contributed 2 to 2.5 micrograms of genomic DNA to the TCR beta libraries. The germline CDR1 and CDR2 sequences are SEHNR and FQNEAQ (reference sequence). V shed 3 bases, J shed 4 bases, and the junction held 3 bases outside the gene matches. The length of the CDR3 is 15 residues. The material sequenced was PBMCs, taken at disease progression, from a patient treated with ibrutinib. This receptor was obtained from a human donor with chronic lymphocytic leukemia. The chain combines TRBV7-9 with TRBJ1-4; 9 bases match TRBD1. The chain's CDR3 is CASSFRDRVNEKLFF. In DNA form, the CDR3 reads TGTGCCAGCAGCTTCCGGGACAGGGTTAATGAAAAACTGTTTTTT. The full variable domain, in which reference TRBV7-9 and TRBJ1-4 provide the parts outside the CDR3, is DTGVSQNPRHKITKRGQNVTFRCDPISEHNRLYWYRQTLGQGPEFLTYFQNEAQLEKSRLLSDRFSAERPKGSFSTLEIQRTEQGDSAMYLCASSFRDRVNEKLFFGSGTQLSVL.